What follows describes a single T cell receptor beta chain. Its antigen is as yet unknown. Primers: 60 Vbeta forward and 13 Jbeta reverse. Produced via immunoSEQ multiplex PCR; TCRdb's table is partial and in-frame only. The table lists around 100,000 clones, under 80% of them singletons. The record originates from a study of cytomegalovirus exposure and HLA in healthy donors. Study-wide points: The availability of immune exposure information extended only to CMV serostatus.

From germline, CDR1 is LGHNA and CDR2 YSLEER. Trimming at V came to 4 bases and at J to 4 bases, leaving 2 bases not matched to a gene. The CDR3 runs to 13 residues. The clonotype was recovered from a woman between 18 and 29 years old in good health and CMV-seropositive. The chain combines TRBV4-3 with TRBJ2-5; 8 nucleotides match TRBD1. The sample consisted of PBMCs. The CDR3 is CASSRDRGETQYF. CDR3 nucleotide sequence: TGCGCCAGCAGCCGAGACAGGGGAGAGACCCAGTACTTC.